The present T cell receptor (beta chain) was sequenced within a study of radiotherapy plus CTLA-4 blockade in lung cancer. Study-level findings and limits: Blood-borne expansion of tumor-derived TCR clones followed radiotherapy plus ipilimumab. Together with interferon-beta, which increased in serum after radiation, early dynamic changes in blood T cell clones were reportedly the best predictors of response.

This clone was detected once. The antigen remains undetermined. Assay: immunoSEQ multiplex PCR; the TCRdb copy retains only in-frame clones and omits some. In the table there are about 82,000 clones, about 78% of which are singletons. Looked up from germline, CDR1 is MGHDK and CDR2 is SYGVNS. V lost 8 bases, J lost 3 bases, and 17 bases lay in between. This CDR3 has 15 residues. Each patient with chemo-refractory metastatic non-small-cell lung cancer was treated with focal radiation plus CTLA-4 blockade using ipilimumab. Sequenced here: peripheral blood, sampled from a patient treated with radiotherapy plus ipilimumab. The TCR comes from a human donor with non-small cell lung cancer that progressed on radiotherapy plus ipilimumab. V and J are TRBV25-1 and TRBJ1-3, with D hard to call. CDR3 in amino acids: CASQTDLRGGNTIYF. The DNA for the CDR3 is TGTGCCAGCCAAACCGATCTACGGGGTGGAAACACCATATATTTT.